These 25 T cell receptor beta chains were all obtained from the same sample, sequenced in a study of CD8+ T cells in alopecia areata. cDNA reverse transcribed from extracted RNA served as the sequencing template. Libraries were prepared by immunoSEQ multiplex PCR; TCRdb keeps only in-frame clonotypes and omits some of them. The sample records about 110,000 clones, 59% being singletons. The source material was CD8+ T cells sorted from blood. Every receptor here comes from a human donor in good health.

This chain connects TRBV6-5 to TRBJ1-1; D remains ambiguous. The CDR3 runs 13 residues. The V end was cut by 0 bases, the J end by 8 bases, with 10 bases between. Germline V gives CDR1 MNHEY, CDR2 SVGAGI. DNA for the CDR3: TGTGCCAGCAGTTACTCACTCGGCACCGAAGCTTTCTTT. As protein: CASSYSLGTEAFF.

The gene calls are TRBV29-1 and TRBJ1-2; D possibly corresponds to TRBD1 (6 bases). Trimming removed 5 bases from V and 3 bases from J, with 19 bases in between. CDR1 SQVTM and CDR2 ANQGSEA come from the germline V gene. The CDR3 contains 15 residues. In DNA, the CDR3 is TGCAGCGTTCCCTCCCAGGGGCGTCTTGACTATGGCTACACCTTC. Translation gives CSVPSQGRLDYGYTF.

The chain is built from TRBV5-6 and TRBJ2-7; TRBD1 agrees at 7 bases. Germline lookup yields CDR1 SGHDT and CDR2 YYEEEE. CDR3 size: 13 residues. J gave up 4 bases and V 5 bases, and 6 bases lay outside the gene matches. In DNA form, the CDR3 reads TGTGCCAGCAGTTCCGGACAGGATTACGAGCAGTACTTC. This gives the protein CASSSGQDYEQYF.

The chain combines TRBV6-1 with TRBJ2-4, with 7 bases that match TRBD1. The CDR3 loop spans 17 amino acids. Germline V gene data show CDR1 as MNHNS and CDR2 as SASEGT. V shed 4 bases, J shed 0 bases, and the junction held 9 bases outside the gene matches. The CDR3 spells CASSGQNRGLAKNIQYF. The CDR3 DNA reads as TGTGCCAGCAGTGGCCAAAACAGGGGATTAGCCAAAAACATTCAGTACTTC.

This chain links TRBV2 with TRBJ2-3; tentatively, D is TRBD2 (5 bases). CDR3 length: 13 residues. The V and J ends lost 7 bases and 7 bases respectively, with 15 bases between them. CDR1 and CDR2 from the germline V gene are SNHLY and FYNNEI. The CDR3 nucleotides are TGTGCCAGCATAGGACTGTGGCCACATACGCAGTATTTT. Translated: CASIGLWPHTQYF. Using reference TRBV2 and TRBJ2-3 for the parts outside the CDR3, the full variable domain is EPEVTQTPSHQVTQMGQEVILRCVPISNHLYFYWYRQILGQKVEFLVSFYNNEISEKSEIFDDQFSVERPDGSNFTLKIRSTKLEDSAMYFCASIGLWPHTQYFGPGTRLTVL.

This rearrangement joins TRBV15 to TRBJ1-1, with D hard to call. Trimming took 5 bases from V and 0 from J, leaving 7 bases between them. The CDR3 sequence is 13 residues long. From germline, CDR1 is LNHNV and CDR2 YYDKDF (reference sequence). The CDR3 DNA is TGTGCCACCAGCGGTAGAATGAACACTGAAGCTTTCTTT. Its translation is CATSGRMNTEAFF.

This chain uses TRBV2 with TRBJ2-3, with 12 bases fitting TRBD2. The germline gives CDR1 SNHLY, CDR2 FYNNEI. The trim removed 7 bases at V and 0 bases at J, leaving 2 bases unmatched. CDR3 length equals 15 residues. Here the CDR3 reads CASTGLAGSTDTQYF. In DNA form, the CDR3 reads TGTGCCAGCACCGGACTAGCGGGGAGCACAGATACGCAGTATTTT.

In its sample, this clone was seen a few times. This chain joins TRBV2 and TRBJ2-1; tentative D call: TRBD1 (6 bases). Germline V gene sequence: CDR1 SNHLY, CDR2 FYNNEI. The CDR3 covers 14 residues. Trimming cost V 9 bases and J 6 bases, with 18 bases left between them. CDR3 loop: CASAGTQPLNEQFF. The CDR3 DNA is TGTGCCAGTGCCGGGACACAACCTCTCAATGAGCAGTTCTTC. The full variable domain, its missing parts supplied by reference TRBV2 and TRBJ2-1, is EPEVTQTPSHQVTQMGQEVILRCVPISNHLYFYWYRQILGQKVEFLVSFYNNEISEKSEIFDDQFSVERPDGSNFTLKIRSTKLEDSAMYFCASAGTQPLNEQFFGPGTRLTVL.

This clone was picked up one time. The rearrangement joins TRBV27 to TRBJ2-7; D remains unclear. Germline V gene data show CDR1 as MNHEY and CDR2 as SMNVEV (reference sequence). The V and J ends lost 4 bases and 3 bases respectively, with 10 bases between them. The CDR3 extends over 13 amino acids. This CDR3 is CASSSQPGYEQYF. CDR3 in DNA: TGTGCCAGCAGTTCACAGCCCGGCTACGAGCAGTACTTC.

The V and J genes are TRBV5-1 and TRBJ2-3; 10 bases map to TRBD1. V trimming: 4 bases; J trimming: 0 bases; junction bases outside the gene matches: 14. The CDR3 extends over 19 amino acids. CDR1 and CDR2 from the germline V gene are SGHRS and YFSETQ. CDR3 bases: TGCGCCAGCAGCCTCCGGGACAGGGGAGATAGTACGAGCACAGATACGCAGTATTTT. Protein: CASSLRDRGDSTSTDTQYF. Based on the CDR3 plus reference TRBV5-1 and TRBJ2-3, the full variable domain is KAGVTQTPRYLIKTRGQQVTLSCSPISGHRSVSWYQQTPGQGLQFLFEYFSETQRNKGNFPGRFSGRQFSNSRSEMNVSTLELGDSALYLCASSLRDRGDSTSTDTQYFGPGTRLTVL.

The V gene is TRBV7-2, the J gene TRBJ2-3; no firm D call. Trimming shortened V by 3 bases and J by 6 bases, and 4 bases separated the two germline ends. Germline values: CDR1 SGHTA, CDR2 FQGNSA. The CDR3 has 11 residues. DNA for the CDR3: TGTGCCAGCAGCTTTGGGGATACGCAGTATTTT. Translation: CASSFGDTQYF.

This clone was detected a few times. The V call is TRBV13, the J call TRBJ1-4, with D possibly being TRBD1 (5 bases). The CDR3 loop spans 15 amino acids. The germline V gene encodes CDR1 PRHDT and CDR2 FYEKMQ (reference sequence). Trimming left V 7 bases short and J 8 bases short, with 20 bases between. CDR3 sequence: CASTSRGIEEEKLFF. CDR3 sequence (DNA): TGTGCCAGCACCTCAAGGGGAATTGAGGAAGAAAAACTGTTTTTT. Variable domain in full (rest from reference TRBV13 and TRBJ1-4): AAGVIQSPRHLIKEKRETATLKCYPIPRHDTVYWYQQGPGQDPQFLISFYEKMQSDKGSIPDRFSAQQFSDYHSELNMSSLELGDSALYFCASTSRGIEEEKLFFGSGTQLSVL.

The chain links TRBV27 to TRBJ2-1; the D gene is possibly TRBD2 (5 bases). Germline CDR1 MNHEY, CDR2 SMNVEV (reference sequence). The V end was cut by 5 bases, the J end by 9 bases, with 14 bases between. The CDR3 length is 13 residues. CDR3 protein: CASSMTGSSEQFF. The CDR3 DNA sequence: TGTGCCAGCAGTATGACGGGATCAAGTGAGCAGTTCTTC.

The chain has TRBV7-9 and TRBJ2-5; no definite D call. Germline CDR1 is SEHNR and CDR2 is FQNEAQ (reference sequence). CDR3 length: 16 residues. Trimming took off 3 bases at V and 5 bases at J, with 19 bases between the two ends. The CDR3: CASSFGTRWPLETQYF. CDR3 in DNA: TGTGCCAGCAGCTTCGGTACCCGGTGGCCCCTGGAGACCCAGTACTTC.

J is TRBJ2-7 and V is TRBV7-9, with a weak D call TRBD1 (6 bases). CDR1 is SEHNR and CDR2 is FQNEAQ in the germline V gene (reference sequence). The CDR3 length is 16 residues. Trimming removed 5 bases from V and 1 base from J, with 18 bases in between. Written as DNA, the CDR3 is TGTGCCAGCAGCCCCCGATCAGCAGGGGATTCCTACGAGCAGTACTTC. Translation gives CASSPRSAGDSYEQYF.

The V call is TRBV5-6, the J call TRBJ2-1, with D unclear. The germline gives CDR1 SGHDT, CDR2 YYEEEE. The CDR3 runs 12 residues. Trimming removed 3 bases at V and 9 bases at J, with 10 bases between. CDR3 coding DNA: TGTGCCAGCAGCTGGGGTTTGGGTGAGCAGTTCTTC. Translating gives CASSWGLGEQFF.

This clone was picked up a small number of times. The V gene is TRBV7-2, the J gene TRBJ2-7; 7 nucleotides align to TRBD2. Germline values: CDR1 SGHTA, CDR2 FQGNSA. The CDR3 has 13 amino acids. V trimming: 3 bases; J trimming: 3 bases; junction bases outside the gene matches: 2. This CDR3 is CASSFGTNYEQYF. CDR3 nucleotide sequence: TGTGCCAGCAGCTTCGGGACTAACTACGAGCAGTACTTC.

This clone appeared a few times. V gene TRBV10-3 combines with J gene TRBJ2-6; either TRBD1 or TRBD2 may supply D (5 bases each). This CDR3 comprises 13 residues. The germline CDR1 and CDR2 sequences are ENHRY and SYGVKD. Trimming cost V 9 bases and J 8 bases, with 14 bases left between them. The CDR3 loop is CAISPWGTNVLTF. In DNA, the CDR3 is TGTGCCATTTCCCCCTGGGGGACCAACGTCCTGACTTTC.

The gene calls are TRBV9 and TRBJ2-3; 14 positions agree with TRBD2. The germline V gene encodes CDR1 SGDLS and CDR2 YYNGEE. V trimming: 4 bases; J trimming: 0 bases; junction bases outside the gene matches: 22. The CDR3 covers 23 residues. The DNA for the CDR3 is TGTGCCAGCAGCATCCGAACCCCTTCCGGGACTAGCGGGGGTGCTTCTAGCACAGATACGCAGTATTTT. It codes for CASSIRTPSGTSGGASSTDTQYF.

This clone has a handful of counts. This sequence joins TRBV7-9 and TRBJ2-7; D remains ambiguous. Germline assignment: CDR1 SEHNR and CDR2 FQNEAQ (reference sequence). The V and J ends lost 5 bases and 3 bases respectively, with 11 bases between them. The CDR3 loop spans 13 amino acids. The CDR3 is CASSPTESYEQYF. CDR3 sequence (DNA): TGTGCCAGCAGCCCTACTGAGAGCTACGAGCAGTACTTC. Together with reference TRBV7-9 and TRBJ2-7, the CDR3 gives the full variable domain: DTGVSQNPRHKITKRGQNVTFRCDPISEHNRLYWYRQTLGQGPEFLTYFQNEAQLEKSRLLSDRFSAERPKGSFSTLEIQRTEQGDSAMYLCASSPTESYEQYFGPGTRLTVT.

This clone has a handful of counts. The chain links TRBV14 to TRBJ2-1, with 11 bases that match TRBD2. V was clipped by 4 bases and J by 6 bases; unmatched bases: 11. In germline, CDR1 is SGHDN, CDR2 FVKESK. This CDR3 comprises 17 residues. CDR3 protein: CASSRIWGSGGANEQFF. CDR3 in DNA: TGTGCCAGCAGCCGCATCTGGGGTAGCGGGGGGGCCAATGAGCAGTTCTTC.

V is TRBV29-1 and J is TRBJ2-3; 8 bases line up with TRBD2. The CDR3 length is 12 residues. Per the germline V gene, CDR1 is SQVTM and CDR2 is ANQGSEA. Trimming cost V 7 bases and J 6 bases; bases outside gene matches: 6. The CDR3 region is CSGGRGGDTQYF. The DNA of the CDR3 is TGCAGCGGGGGTCGGGGGGGCGATACGCAGTATTTT.

This clone was counted a few times. The chain uses TRBV25-1 and TRBJ2-7; no definite D call. This CDR3 region has 13 residues. V was clipped by 3 bases and J by 0 bases, with 6 bases between them. Germline V CDR1 and CDR2: MGHDK, SYGVNS. CDR3 nucleotide sequence: TGTGCCAGCAGTGAGTCCGTCTCCTACGAGCAGTACTTC. It yields the protein CASSESVSYEQYF.

This clone was seen more than once but under ten times. The rearrangement joins TRBV7-9 to TRBJ2-5; unclear D gene. The CDR3 is 13 amino acids. From germline, CDR1 is SEHNR and CDR2 FQNEAQ (reference sequence). V lost 5 bases, J lost 2 bases, and 9 bases lay in between. CDR3 nucleotide sequence: TGTGCCAGCAGCCATTTCCCTCAAGAGACCCAGTACTTC. Its protein product is CASSHFPQETQYF.

The genes are TRBV7-9 and TRBJ2-1; the D gene is possibly TRBD1 (6 bases). CDR3 length: 14 residues. Germline values: CDR1 SEHNR, CDR2 FQNEAQ (reference sequence). Trimming removed 5 bases at V and 8 bases at J, with 16 bases between. The CDR3 DNA reads as TGTGCCAGCAGCCCACGTATGAACAGGGATGAGCAGTTCTTC. It translates to CASSPRMNRDEQFF.